This T cell receptor (beta chain) appears in the sequencing data of a study of T cell responses to AZD1222 COVID-19 vaccine. With respect to this clone: Its antigen is unknown.

Study outcomes and limitations: Researchers report vaccine-associated CD4 TCRs spanning spike, with dominance at 160-218 and 743-854. Donors were largely white British and mainly female; clonal diversity was possibly underestimated. Baseline seropositives among AZD1222 recipients totaled only five or six.

Using immunoSEQ multiplex PCR, the repertoire was profiled, and TCRdb retains in-frame clones only, with some absent. The sample contains fewer than 90,000 clones, about 86% of which appear only once. Combined were second doses at about 4 or about 12 weeks. The germline V gene encodes CDR1 MNHNY and CDR2 SVGAGI (reference sequence). Between the trimmed V and J ends, which lost 9 bases and 0 bases, there was a span of 14 bases. The length of the CDR3 is 14 residues. The sample in question was peripheral blood, obtained 28 days after the second AZD1222 dose. This TCR was sampled from an adult who received the AZD1222 COVID-19 vaccine. The chain carries TRBV6-6 and TRBJ1-1, with D perhaps matching TRBD1 (6 bases). In DNA form, the CDR3 reads TGTGCCAGTTCGAAGGGGGGCCTGAACACTGAAGCTTTCTTT. It specifies CASSKGGLNTEAFF.